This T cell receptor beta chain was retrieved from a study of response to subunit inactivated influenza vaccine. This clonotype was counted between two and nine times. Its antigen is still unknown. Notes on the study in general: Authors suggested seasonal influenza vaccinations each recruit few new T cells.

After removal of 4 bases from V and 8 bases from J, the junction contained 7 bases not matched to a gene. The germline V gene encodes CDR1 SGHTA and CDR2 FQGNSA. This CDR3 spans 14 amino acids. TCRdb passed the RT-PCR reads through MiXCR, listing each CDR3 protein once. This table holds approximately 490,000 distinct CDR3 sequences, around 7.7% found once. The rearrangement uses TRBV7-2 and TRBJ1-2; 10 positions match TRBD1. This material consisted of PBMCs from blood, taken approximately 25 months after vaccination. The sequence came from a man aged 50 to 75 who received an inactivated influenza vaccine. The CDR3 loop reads CASSYRSTGGGYTF. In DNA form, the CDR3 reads TGTGCCAGCAGCTACCGTTCGACAGGGGGCGGCTACACCTTC. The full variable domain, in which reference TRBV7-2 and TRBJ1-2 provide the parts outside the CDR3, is GAGVSQSPSNKVTEKGKDVELRCDPISGHTALYWYRQSLGQGLEFLIYFQGNSAPDKSGLPSDRFSAERTGGSVSTLTIQRTQQEDSAVYLCASSYRSTGGGYTFGSGTRLTVV.